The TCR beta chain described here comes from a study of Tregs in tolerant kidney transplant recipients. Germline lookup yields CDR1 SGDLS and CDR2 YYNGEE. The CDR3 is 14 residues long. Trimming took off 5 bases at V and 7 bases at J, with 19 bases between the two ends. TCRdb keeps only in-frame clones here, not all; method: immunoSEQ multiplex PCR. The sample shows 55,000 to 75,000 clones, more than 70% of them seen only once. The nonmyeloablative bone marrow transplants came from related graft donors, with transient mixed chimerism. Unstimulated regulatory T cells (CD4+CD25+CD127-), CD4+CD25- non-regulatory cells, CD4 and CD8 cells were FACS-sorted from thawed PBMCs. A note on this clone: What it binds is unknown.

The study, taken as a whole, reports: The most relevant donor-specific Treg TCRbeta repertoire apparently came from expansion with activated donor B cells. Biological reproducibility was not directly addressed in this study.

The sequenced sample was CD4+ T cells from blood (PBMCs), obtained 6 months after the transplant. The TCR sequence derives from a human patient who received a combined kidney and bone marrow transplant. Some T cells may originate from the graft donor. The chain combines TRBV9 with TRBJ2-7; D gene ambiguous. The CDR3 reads CASSVSSLGWEQYF. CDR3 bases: TGTGCCAGCAGTGTTTCTTCCCTGGGCTGGGAGCAGTACTTC.